This is a list of T cell receptor beta chains from one sample in a study of blood T cell dynamics during melanoma immunotherapy. Clones were read by immunoSEQ multiplex PCR, and TCRdb kept only the in-frame ones, dropping some. This sample has about 11,000 clones, with around 80% found just once. The specimen was blood, collected from a patient treated with checkpoint blockade. The receptors come from a human donor with melanoma. The CDR3 runs from the conserved cysteine through the conserved F or W. D genes are given only for firm matches. Clone size is not always given. Where it is, it says once, few, many or a class for expanded clones.

>TRBD2|17|-|TRBJ2-7|TRBV28
TGTGCCAGCAGTTCCTGGAGGCGGCGGGAGTTTAACTACGAGCAGTACTTC
CASSSWRRREFNYEQYF
>-|12|-|TRBJ1-4|TRBV30
TGTGCCTGGAGTTCAGGGTTTGAAAAACTGTTTTTT
CAWSSGFEKLFF
>TRBD1|15|-|TRBJ2-5|TRBV9
TGTGCCAGCAGCGCCCGAGGGACAGGGGTTTTAGGGCAGTACTTC
CASSARGTGVLGQYF
>-|15|medium-sized|TRBJ1-5|TRBV21-1
TGTGCCAGCAGCAAAGGCGCCATACCCAATCAGCCCCAGCATTTT
CASSKGAIPNQPQHF
>-|13|-|TRBJ1-1|TRBV6-5
TGTGCCAGCAGTTACGCAGGATTCACTGAAGCTTTCTTT
CASSYAGFTEAFF
>-|14|-|TRBJ1-1|TRBV6-5
TGTGCCAGCAACCGTGACAGGAAGAACACTGAAGCTTTCTTT
CASNRDRKNTEAFF
>TRBD1|14|-|TRBJ1-1|TRBV7-3
TGTGCCAGCAGCCAGCAGGGGGAAGGTACTGAAGCTTTCTTT
CASSQQGEGTEAFF
>-|12|-|TRBJ2-2|TRBV2
TGTGCCAGCGACCCGGAGGACGGGGAGCTGTTTTTT
CASDPEDGELFF
>TRBD1|15|-|TRBJ2-2|TRBV12-5
TGTGCTAGTGGCCGACAGGGGGCAGGGACCGGGGAGCTGTTTTTT
CASGRQGAGTGELFF
>TRBD1|15|-|TRBJ2-5|TRBV5-1
TGCGCCAGCAGCATACCTGGGACAGGGTCGGAGACCCAGTACTTC
CASSIPGTGSETQYF
>-|15|-|TRBJ1-2|TRBV19
TGTGCCAGTAGATCATCAGGTCCCAAGTACTATGGCTACACCTTC
CASRSSGPKYYGYTF
>TRBD2|15|-|TRBJ2-5|TRBV5-1
TGCGCCAGCAGCTCAGGGACTAGCGGAAAAGAGACCCAGTACTTC
CASSSGTSGKETQYF
>-|15|-|TRBJ1-4|TRBV7-9
TGTGCCAGCAGCTTATTAGGGGTGGCTAATGAAAAACTGTTTTTT
CASSLLGVANEKLFF
>TRBD1|13|-|TRBJ1-1|TRBV18
TGTGCCAGCTCACCCAGGGGGGGGACTGAAGCTTTCTTT
CASSPRGGTEAFF
>TRBD2|17|-|TRBJ2-5|TRBV11-2
TGTGCCAGCAGCTTAGATCCCGGGAGGGCCCCTCGGGAGACCCAGTACTTC
CASSLDPGRAPRETQYF
>-|15|-|TRBJ1-3|TRBV5-5
TGTGCCAGCAGCGCGAGGGGGGGCTCTGGAAACACCATATATTTT
CASSARGGSGNTIYF
>-|15|-|TRBJ1-4|TRBV9
TGTGCCAGCAGCGTAGAGGGTCAGACTAATGAAAAACTGTTTTTT
CASSVEGQTNEKLFF
>-|13|-|TRBJ1-2|TRBV5-5
TGTGCCAGCAGCCTGGACAGCGGCTATGGCTACACCTTC
CASSLDSGYGYTF
>TRBD2|14|-|TRBJ2-7|TRBV7-8
TGTGCCAGTTCTTTGGCGGGAGCCGGGGGCGAGCAGTACTTC
CASSLAGAGGEQYF
>-|15|-|TRBJ1-1|TRBV6-1
TGTGCCAGCAGGAATTCAGGGTCCGTGAACACTGAAGCTTTCTTT
CASRNSGSVNTEAFF
>-|16|-|TRBJ2-4|TRBV5-1
TGCGCCAGCAGCTTCTCTAATAGTCTAGCCAAAAACATTCAGTACTTC
CASSFSNSLAKNIQYF
>TRBD2|16|once|TRBJ2-5|TRBV9
TGTGCCAGCAGCGTAGCGGCTAGCGGGCGTCAAGAGACCCAGTACTTC
CASSVAASGRQETQYF
>-|15|-|TRBJ2-6|TRBV5-5
TGTGCCAGCAGCCTCGTGGCTACTGGGGCCAACGTCCTGACTTTC
CASSLVATGANVLTF
>TRBD2|15|-|TRBJ2-1|TRBV7-2
TGTGCCAGCAGTGTGACTAGCGGGGGTCGCGGAGAGCAGTTCTTC
CASSVTSGGRGEQFF
>-|12|once|TRBJ2-5|TRBV11-3
TGTGCCAGCAGCAAGGGAGCAGAGACCCAGTACTTC
CASSKGAETQYF
>TRBD1|16|-|TRBJ1-2|TRBV19
TGTGCCAGTAGTCGGCGCGGGGACAGCTATTCATATGGCTACACCTTC
CASSRRGDSYSYGYTF
>-|13|-|TRBJ1-1|TRBV7-2
TGTGCCAGCAGTACCCCAGTGAACACTGAAGCTTTCTTT
CASSTPVNTEAFF
>-|15|-|TRBJ1-6|TRBV6-5
TGTGCCAGCAGTGCTCTGGGACCCGGACTCTCACCCCTCCACTTT
CASSALGPGLSPLHF
>-|15|-|TRBJ1-4|TRBV7-9
TGTGCCAGCAGCTTAAGGGACACGGTTAATGAAAAACTGTTTTTT
CASSLRDTVNEKLFF
>TRBD1|15|-|TRBJ1-5|TRBV7-9
TGTGCCAGCAGCTTAGCGGGACAGGGGTACCAGCCCCAGCATTTT
CASSLAGQGYQPQHF
>TRBD1|14|-|TRBJ1-2|TRBV19
TGTGCCTCGACTAGTCAGGACAGGGTGTTTGGCTACACCTTC
CASTSQDRVFGYTF
>-|13|-|TRBJ2-1|TRBV7-8
TGTGCCAGCAGCTTAGTGACTAACGATGAGCAGTTCTTC
CASSLVTNDEQFF
>-|13|-|TRBJ1-5|TRBV11-2
TGTGCCAGCAGCTTAGGGTTCAATCAGCCCCAGCATTTT
CASSLGFNQPQHF
>-|15|-|TRBJ2-7|TRBV6-1
TGTGCCAGCAGTGTACTCCAGGGTGGCCCTAACGAGCAGTACTTC
CASSVLQGGPNEQYF
>-|16|-|TRBJ1-1|TRBV5-4
TGTGCCAGCAGCTCGGGACGCCGGCAAGTGAACACTGAAGCTTTCTTT
CASSSGRRQVNTEAFF
>TRBD1|16|-|TRBJ1-5|TRBV6-1
TGTGCCAGCAGTGATTACAGGGGGGCAAGCAATCAGCCCCAGCATTTT
CASSDYRGASNQPQHF
>-|16|-|TRBJ1-5|TRBV28
TGTGCCAGCAGTTTAAAAGGGAACCGGCTCAATCAGCCCCAGCATTTT
CASSLKGNRLNQPQHF
>-|14|-|TRBJ1-1|TRBV7-9
TGTGCCAGCAGCCCCCAGGGGCGCGACACTGAAGCTTTCTTT
CASSPQGRDTEAFF
>-|14|few|TRBJ1-5|TRBV7-9
TGTGCCAGCAGCTTTTCGGGGGGCAATCAGCCCCAGCATTTT
CASSFSGGNQPQHF
>TRBD1|14|-|TRBJ1-4|TRBV10-3
TGTGCCATCAGTCGACAGGGGAGGGATGAAAAACTGTTTTTT
CAISRQGRDEKLFF
>-|16|-|TRBJ2-3|TRBV28
TGTGCCAGCAGTTTATCTCAAGCGAGGGGGACAGATACGCAGTATTTT
CASSLSQARGTDTQYF
>TRBD2|15|-|TRBJ2-1|TRBV5-6
TGTGCCAGCAGCTTAACTAGCGGGACTTACAATGAGCAGTTCTTC
CASSLTSGTYNEQFF
>-|12|-|TRBJ1-2|TRBV5-6
TGTGCCAGCAGCTTCGGGGTTTATGGCTACACCTTC
CASSFGVYGYTF
>-|15|-|TRBJ2-6|TRBV6-1
TGTGCCAGCACCCGCCAAGTCTCTGGGGCCAACGTCCTGACTTTC
CASTRQVSGANVLTF
>TRBD1|14|large|TRBJ1-5|TRBV7-9
TGTGCCAGCAGCTCGGGACAGGGGGGCCAGCCCCAGCATTTT
CASSSGQGGQPQHF
>TRBD1|15|-|TRBJ2-1|TRBV6-9
TGTGCCAGCAGTTCCGGGACAGGAGTAAACAATGAGCAGTTCTTC
CASSSGTGVNNEQFF
>-|11|few|TRBJ1-1|TRBV6-1
TGTGCCAGCAGTTTGACGGCGGCAGCTTTCTTT
CASSLTAAAFF
>-|13|few|TRBJ1-2|TRBV2
TGTGCCAGCAGTTTTGACAGTCCGAGGGGCTACACCTTC
CASSFDSPRGYTF
>-|16|-|TRBJ2-7|TRBV7-9
TGTGCCAGCAGCTTAGCTCGTTCTTCAAGCTCCTACGAGCAGTACTTC
CASSLARSSSSYEQYF
>TRBD1|15|-|TRBJ1-2|TRBV6-4
TGTGCCAGCAGGGGAGGGACAGGAAATAACTATGGCTACACCTTC
CASRGGTGNNYGYTF
>TRBD1|14|-|TRBJ1-4|TRBV6-6
TGTGCCAGCAGGCGGGACAGTGGCGGTGAAAAACTGTTTTTT
CASRRDSGGEKLFF
>-|14|few|TRBJ1-2|TRBV6-1
TGTGCCAGCCTCAAAGGGAGTTGGAGCTATGGCTACACCTTC
CASLKGSWSYGYTF
>-|11|-|TRBJ1-1|TRBV19
TGTGCCAGTAGTCAGGGGTCTGAAGCTTTCTTT
CASSQGSEAFF
>-|13|-|TRBJ2-5|TRBV19
TGTGCCAGTAGTATAGGGCAGCAAGAGACCCAGTACTTC
CASSIGQQETQYF